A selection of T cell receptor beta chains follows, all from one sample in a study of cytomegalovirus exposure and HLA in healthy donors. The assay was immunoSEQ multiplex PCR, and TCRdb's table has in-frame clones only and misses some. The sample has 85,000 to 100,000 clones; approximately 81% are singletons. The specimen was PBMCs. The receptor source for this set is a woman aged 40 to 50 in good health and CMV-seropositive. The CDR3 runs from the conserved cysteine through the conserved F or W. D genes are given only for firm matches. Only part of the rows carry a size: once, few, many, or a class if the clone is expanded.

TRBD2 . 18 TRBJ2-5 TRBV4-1 CASSNRLAGGPSQETQYF TGCGCCAGCAGCAACCGACTAGCGGGAGGCCCCTCGCAAGAGACCCAGTACTTC
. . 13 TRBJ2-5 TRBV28 CASSWATSETQYF TGTGCCAGCAGTTGGGCTACATCAGAGACCCAGTACTTC
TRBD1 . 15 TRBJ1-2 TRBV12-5 CASANGQGGPYGYTF TGTGCTAGTGCCAACGGACAGGGGGGCCCCTATGGCTACACCTTC
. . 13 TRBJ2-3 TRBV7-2 CASSLSGTDTQYF TGTGCCAGCAGCTTATCAGGCACAGATACGCAGTATTTT
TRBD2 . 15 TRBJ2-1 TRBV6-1 CASSESSGSHGEQFF TGTGCCAGCAGTGAGTCTAGCGGGAGTCATGGTGAGCAGTTCTTC
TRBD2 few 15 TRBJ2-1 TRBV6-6 CASRGTSGRASEQFF TGTGCCAGCAGGGGGACTAGCGGGAGGGCGAGTGAGCAGTTCTTC
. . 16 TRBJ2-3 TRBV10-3 CAISESWAGTTDTQYF TGTGCCATCAGTGAGTCCTGGGCGGGGACTACAGATACGCAGTATTTT
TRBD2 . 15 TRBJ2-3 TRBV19 CASSMPGGGTDTQYF TGTGCCAGTAGTATGCCGGGAGGGGGAACAGATACGCAGTATTTT
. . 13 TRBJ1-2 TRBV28 CASNASPNYGYTF TGTGCCAGCAATGCCAGTCCTAACTATGGCTACACCTTC
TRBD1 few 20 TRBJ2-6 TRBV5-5 CASSLIEDRGQGSGANVLTF TGTGCCAGCAGCTTAATAGAAGATCGGGGACAGGGCTCTGGGGCCAACGTCCTGACTTTC
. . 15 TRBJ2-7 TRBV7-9 CASSSYITGNYEQYF TGTGCCAGCAGCTCCTATATAACAGGGAACTACGAGCAGTACTTC
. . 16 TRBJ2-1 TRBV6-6 CASSYYLDSSYNEQFF TGTGCCAGCAGTTACTACCTCGACTCTTCCTACAATGAGCAGTTCTTC
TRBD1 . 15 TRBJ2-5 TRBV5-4 CASSWAGGLSETQYF TGTGCCAGCAGCTGGGCAGGGGGTCTCTCAGAGACCCAGTACTTC
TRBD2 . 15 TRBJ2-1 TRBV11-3 CASSLGTGGYNEQFF TGTGCCAGCAGCTTAGGGACGGGAGGGTACAATGAGCAGTTCTTC
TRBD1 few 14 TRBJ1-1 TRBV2 CASSQQGMNTEAFF TGTGCCAGCAGTCAACAGGGGATGAACACTGAAGCTTTCTTT
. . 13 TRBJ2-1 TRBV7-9 CASRMDNYNEQFF TGTGCCAGCAGAATGGACAACTACAATGAGCAGTTCTTC
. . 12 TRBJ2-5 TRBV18 CASSSPAETQYF TGTGCCAGCTCCTCCCCAGCGGAGACCCAGTACTTC
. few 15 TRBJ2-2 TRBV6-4 CASSESARATGELFF TGTGCCAGCAGTGAATCGGCCAGGGCTACCGGGGAGCTGTTTTTT
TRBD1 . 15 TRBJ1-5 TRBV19 CASSTGQGVGQPQHF TGTGCCAGTAGTACCGGACAGGGCGTAGGTCAGCCCCAGCATTTT
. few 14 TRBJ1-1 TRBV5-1 CASTLQGINTEAFF TGCGCCAGCACCTTACAGGGAATTAACACTGAAGCTTTCTTT
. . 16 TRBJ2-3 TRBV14 CASSQVGGTSTDTQYF TGTGCCAGCAGCCAAGTCGGCGGGACTAGCACAGATACGCAGTATTTT
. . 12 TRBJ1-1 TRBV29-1 CSVQEGNTEAFF TGCAGCGTCCAAGAGGGGAACACTGAAGCTTTCTTT
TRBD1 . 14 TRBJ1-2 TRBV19 CASSTQDRAYGYTF TGTGCCAGTAGTACCCAGGACAGGGCTTATGGCTACACCTTC
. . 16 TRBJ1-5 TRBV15 CATSIRLAPRDQPQHF TGTGCCACCAGCATACGTTTAGCCCCGAGGGATCAGCCCCAGCATTTT